Each of the 32 T cell receptor beta chains below was sequenced from the same sample in a study of T cells in Graves' hyperthyroidism and ophthalmopathy. Amplified regions were TCR beta CDR3 sequences from RNA transcripts. The TCR CDR3 first-round RT-PCR relied on the HTBI primer set. TCRdb re-called the multiplex PCR reads through MiXCR, storing one row per CDR3 protein. The sample carries 410,000 or so distinct CDR3 sequences, roughly 14% recorded once. The sample was blood. The receptors shown here come from a man aged 18 to 35 with Graves' ophthalmopathy.

This sequence joins TRBV4-1 and TRBJ2-7, with D possibly TRBD2 on 6 matching bases. V was cut by 4 bases and J by 6 bases, with 22 bases left in between. Germline V gene sequence: CDR1 MGHRA, CDR2 YSYEKL. The CDR3 extends over 16 amino acids. This chain's CDR3 is CASSRLRRVTDSEQYF. For the CDR3, the DNA is TGCGCCAGCAGCCGGCTGAGGAGGGTCACAGACAGCGAGCAGTACTTC.

In this sample, this clonotype turned up a few times. The chain links TRBV5-1 to TRBJ1-2; maybe TRBD1 (5 bases). Germline V gene lookup returns CDR1 SGHRS and CDR2 YFSETQ. This CDR3 is built from 14 residues. V was cut by 2 bases and J by 3 bases, with 11 bases left in between. The CDR3 is CASSFTGTDYGYTF. In DNA, the CDR3 is TGCGCCAGCAGCTTCACCGGGACGGACTATGGCTACACCTTC.

This clonotype was recorded many times. The chain is built from TRBV7-2 and TRBJ1-6; D is unclear. V lost 0 bases and J lost 7, with 13 bases in between. The CDR3 covers 16 residues. The germline V gene has CDR1 SGHTA and CDR2 FQGNSA. CDR3 in amino acids: CASSLALGGSNSPLHF. The CDR3 DNA is TGTGCCAGCAGCTTAGCGCTGGGAGGGAGCAATTCACCCCTCCACTTT.

This clonotype was counted only a few times. The chain links TRBV6-1 to TRBJ1-4; 7 bases fit TRBD1. Germline-derived CDR1 and CDR2 are MNHNS and SASEGT. CDR3 size: 17 residues. V was clipped by 7 bases and J by 1 base; unmatched bases: 12. The CDR3: CASTFRGARVTNEKLFF. The CDR3, as DNA: TGTGCCAGCACCTTCAGGGGGGCGCGAGTAACTAATGAAAAACTGTTTTTT.

This clonotype was observed many times. The rearrangement links TRBV13 to TRBJ2-7; 10 bases map to TRBD2. The CDR3 has 16 residues. V lost 0 bases and J lost 6; bases outside the gene matches: 8. Germline V CDR1 and CDR2: PRHDT, FYEKMQ (reference sequence). Here the CDR3 reads CASSLGLLAGGGEQYF. CDR3 in DNA: TGTGCCAGCAGCTTAGGCCTTTTAGCGGGAGGTGGCGAGCAGTACTTC.

At least ten counts were recorded for this clonotype. J is TRBJ2-2 and V is TRBV12-3 or TRBV12-4; 7 bases line up with TRBD1. The CDR3 spans 15 residues. Germline trimming cut 1 base from V and 2 bases from J; bases unmatched to any gene: 1. CDR3 in amino acids: CASSLDRGNTGELFF. CDR3 nucleotides: TGTGCCAGCAGTTTAGACAGGGGAAACACCGGGGAGCTGTTTTTT.

A few counts support this clonotype. V usage is TRBV19 and J usage is TRBJ2-7, with 10 positions matching TRBD1. Trimming took 3 bases from V and 1 from J; bases not matched to a gene: 6. Germline lookup yields CDR1 LNHDA and CDR2 SQIVND (reference sequence). CDR3 size: 16 residues. CDR3 region: CASSMGWTGGSYEQYF. In nucleotides, the CDR3 is TGTGCCAGTAGTATGGGGTGGACAGGGGGTTCCTACGAGCAGTACTTC.

As concerns this clonotype: It is likely a read error, because the conserved phenylalanine at the end of the CDR3 is missing. V and J are TRBV18 and TRBJ1-1, with 8 bases that match TRBD1. Trimming removed 3 bases from V and 5 bases from J; junction bases left unmatched: 17. Germline V gene data show CDR1 as KGHSH and CDR2 as LQKENI. The CDR3 is made up of 18 amino acids. CDR3 loop: CASSPLQAPTGEGTEAFL. The CDR3 nucleotides read TGTGCCAGCTCACCCCTTCAGGCGCCGACAGGGGAAGGGACTGAAGCTTTCCTT.

At least ten counts were recorded for this clonotype. The chain combines TRBV7-2 with TRBJ2-4; TRBD1 matches 9 bases. Looked up from germline, CDR1 is SGHTA and CDR2 is FQGNSA. With V trimmed by 2 bases and J by 7 bases, 6 bases remained unmatched. The CDR3 totals 15 residues. CDR3 sequence: CASSLKTGGGNIQYF. CDR3 bases: TGTGCCAGCAGCTTAAAGACAGGGGGAGGGAACATTCAGTACTTC.

This clonotype has a count of ten or more. V usage is TRBV2 and J usage is TRBJ1-1, with 8 nucleotides matching TRBD1. Germline CDR1 SNHLY, CDR2 FYNNEI. With 9 bases clipped from V and 1 base from J, the junction kept 4 bases outside the gene matches. The CDR3 has 13 residues. The CDR3, as DNA: TGTGCCAGGGAAGGACAGGGGAACACTGAAGCTTTCTTT. This encodes CAREGQGNTEAFF.

Many counts were recorded for this clonotype. The chain links TRBV11-3 to TRBJ2-1; D is possibly TRBD2 (5 bases). CDR1 is SGHNT, CDR2 YENEEA, per germline. The CDR3 is 17 amino acids. Trimming removed 0 bases from V and 7 bases from J, with 19 bases in between. CDR3 loop: CASSLDPGPDGENEQFF. The CDR3 DNA sequence: TGTGCCAGCAGCTTAGATCCCGGCCCGGACGGGGAAAATGAGCAGTTCTTC.

A remark on this clonotype: Sequence at one end of the junction differs from germline and may be a read error. The rearrangement joins TRBV6-5 to TRBJ2-1; 10 bases agree with TRBD2. Per germline, CDR1 MNHEY and CDR2 SVGAGI. CDR3 length equals 15 residues. The CDR3 bases are TGTGCCAGCAGTAACCGACTAGCGGGCTACAATGAGCAGCTCTTC. It codes for CASSNRLAGYNEQLF.

Ten or more counts support this clonotype. This rearrangement joins TRBV5-1 to TRBJ2-7; 7 bases are shared with TRBD1. V lost 0 bases, J lost 0 bases, and 6 bases stayed unmatched. Germline values: CDR1 SGHRS, CDR2 YFSETQ. The length of the CDR3 is 16 residues. The CDR3 sequence: CASSLGGTASSYEQYF. DNA for the CDR3: TGCGCCAGCAGCTTGGGAGGGACAGCCAGCTCCTACGAGCAGTACTTC.

This clonotype appeared many times. This chain uses TRBV11-2 with TRBJ1-1; D is unclear. The V gene lost 5 bases and the J gene lost 3 bases, with 13 bases spanning the gap. The CDR3 loop spans 14 amino acids. CDR1 is SGHAT, CDR2 FQNNGV, per germline. The chain's CDR3 is CASSPGSWYTEAFF. DNA of the CDR3: TGTGCCAGCAGCCCGGGATCATGGTACACTGAAGCTTTCTTT. Full variable domain (remainder filled in from reference TRBV11-2 and TRBJ1-1): EAGVAQSPRYKIIEKRQSVAFWCNPISGHATLYWYQQILGQGPKLLIQFQNNGVVDDSQLPKDRFSAERLKGVDSTLKIQPAKLEDSAVYLCASSPGSWYTEAFFGQGTRLTVV.

Regarding this clonotype: This may arise from a read error, as a much more abundant clone is one base away. V usage is TRBV13 and J usage is TRBJ2-2; 8 nucleotides line up with TRBD1. This CDR3 is built from 14 residues. Germline V gives CDR1 PRHDT, CDR2 FYEKMQ (reference sequence). CDR3 in amino acids: CASRRQGNTRELFF. CDR3 nucleotide sequence: TGTGCCAGCAGAAGACAGGGGAACACCAGGGAGCTGTTTTTT.

The CDR3 DNA reads TGTGCCAGCCGGGGACTAGCTGGCGAGCAGTACTTC. It specifies CASRGLAGEQYF. The chain is built from TRBV6-4 and TRBJ2-7; 9 bases align to TRBD2. In germline, CDR1 is MRHNA, CDR2 SNTAGT. This CDR3 spans 12 amino acids. The ends lost 8 bases at V and 6 bases at J; junction bases unmatched: 5.

This clonotype has ten or more counts. The J gene is TRBJ2-1, the V gene TRBV12-5; TRBD2 is a possible D gene (6 bases). The V and J ends lost 0 bases and 0 bases respectively, with 9 bases between them. Looked up from germline, CDR1 is LGHNT and CDR2 is FRNRAP. The CDR3 is 16 amino acids. The CDR3, as DNA: TGTGCTAGTGGTTTGGTAGTCGGGAGCTCCTACAATGAGCAGTTCTTC. Translating gives CASGLVVGSSYNEQFF.

This clonotype showed up many times. This chain connects TRBV12-5 to TRBJ1-4, with 8 bases identical to TRBD1. Per the germline V gene, CDR1 is LGHNT and CDR2 is FRNRAP. This CDR3 has 14 residues. V was pared by 6 bases and J by 7 bases, with 7 bases of the junction left unmatched. The CDR3 DNA reads TGTGCTAGTGGCTCAGGGGGCGAGATTGAAAAACTGTTTTTT. Its protein is CASGSGGEIEKLFF.

This clonotype was seen a handful of times. The chain couples TRBV18 to TRBJ1-5, with D unclear. The V end was cut by 3 bases, the J end by 2 bases, with 8 bases between. The CDR3 has 14 residues. Germline loops: CDR1 KGHSH, CDR2 LQKENI. CDR3 DNA: TGTGCCAGCTCACCGGGGTGGGGCAATCAGCCCCAGCATTTT. Amino acid sequence: CASSPGWGNQPQHF.

This clonotype occurred many times. The chain uses TRBV20-1 and TRBJ2-5, with 9 bases fitting TRBD2. V lost 5 bases and J lost 2; bases outside the gene matches: 6. Germline V CDR1 and CDR2: DFQATT, SNEGSKA (reference sequence). The CDR3 is 14 amino acids. For the CDR3, the DNA is TGCAGTGCTTCCACCCTAGCGGGACAAGAGACCCAGTACTTC. It yields the protein CSASTLAGQETQYF.

This clonotype was picked up a small number of times. J is TRBJ2-7 and V is TRBV6-1, with D perhaps matching TRBD1 (5 bases). Germline lookup yields CDR1 MNHNS and CDR2 SASEGT. The CDR3 is 14 residues long. Deletions cut 5 bases from V and 3 bases from J, with 14 bases between. Here the CDR3 reads CASSTLRGSYEQYF. Here the CDR3 DNA reads TGTGCCAGCAGTACACTAAGGGGAAGCTACGAGCAGTACTTC.

This clonotype was counted ten times or more. This chain connects TRBV5-1 to TRBJ2-6; D remains ambiguous. With 0 bases removed from V and 0 bases from J, the gap between germline ends came to 16 bases. CDR3 length: 19 amino acids. Germline V gene lookup returns CDR1 SGHRS and CDR2 YFSETQ. Here the CDR3 DNA reads TGCGCCAGCAGCTTGGACCGGGTATTAGGAAGCTCTGGGGCCAACGTCCTGACTTTC. This translates into CASSLDRVLGSSGANVLTF.

This chain joins TRBV3-1 and TRBJ2-1; TRBD2 agrees at 8 bases. This CDR3 has 16 residues. V was clipped by 4 bases and J by 2 bases; unmatched bases: 7. Germline CDR1 LGHDT, CDR2 YNNKEL (reference sequence). The CDR3 region is CASSLYGGGTYNEQFF. Here the CDR3 DNA reads TGTGCCAGCAGCCTCTACGGGGGGGGAACCTACAATGAGCAGTTCTTC.

This clonotype has just a few counts. The CDR3 DNA follows: TGTGCCAGCCGTATAGGAGGGGAATCCTACAATGAGCAGTTCTTC. As protein: CASRIGGESYNEQFF. This sequence joins TRBV6-1 and TRBJ2-1; possible D gene TRBD2, 6 bases. CDR3 length: 15 amino acids. Deletions cut 8 bases from V and 1 base from J, with 15 bases between. CDR1 and CDR2 from the germline V gene are MNHNS and SASEGT.

This clonotype has ten or more counts. This chain links TRBV5-1 with TRBJ1-4; 7 bases align to TRBD1. The CDR3 has 14 residues. The J segment lost 7 bases and the V segment lost 2 bases, leaving 5 bases of the junction unmatched. CDR1 SGHRS and CDR2 YFSETQ come from the germline V gene. The CDR3 spells CASSLGGEGEKLFF. In DNA, the CDR3 is TGCGCCAGCAGCTTAGGGGGCGAAGGTGAAAAACTGTTTTTT.

This clonotype was observed many times. The chain is built from TRBV20-1 and TRBJ2-1; no reliable D call. Trimming cost V 4 bases and J 3 bases, with 22 bases left between them. Looked up from germline, CDR1 is DFQATT and CDR2 is SNEGSKA (reference sequence). This CDR3 has 17 amino acids. CDR3 sequence: CSAKVQSLPSYYNEQFF. CDR3 DNA: TGCAGTGCTAAGGTACAGTCCCTCCCATCCTACTACAATGAGCAGTTCTTC.

This clonotype was observed many times. The V call is TRBV7-2, the J call TRBJ2-5; 9 positions agree with TRBD1. The germline V gene has CDR1 SGHTA and CDR2 FQGNSA. The CDR3 has 15 amino acids. V shed 2 bases and J 2 bases; nucleotides not matched to a gene: 3. Here the CDR3 reads CASSLLGTGQETQYF. DNA for the CDR3: TGTGCCAGCAGCTTATTAGGGACAGGGCAAGAGACCCAGTACTTC.

Ten or more counts support this clonotype. The rearrangement links TRBV3-1 to TRBJ1-2; D is uncertain. V was cut by 1 base and J by 4 bases, with 4 bases left in between. This CDR3 spans 12 amino acids. Germline loops: CDR1 LGHDT, CDR2 YNNKEL (reference sequence). This chain's CDR3 is CASSQVPYGYTF. DNA of the CDR3: TGTGCCAGCAGCCAAGTTCCCTATGGCTACACCTTC.

The chain combines TRBV5-1 with TRBJ1-4; 9 bases match TRBD1. There are 15 residues in the CDR3. Germline loops: CDR1 SGHRS, CDR2 YFSETQ. V was pared by 4 bases and J by 5 bases, with 6 bases of the junction left unmatched. Here the CDR3 reads CASSPPGTGNEKLFF. CDR3 DNA: TGCGCCAGCAGCCCCCCCGGGACAGGGAATGAAAAACTGTTTTTT.

The chain is built from TRBV10-3 and TRBJ2-2, with D unclear. This CDR3 comprises 13 residues. CDR1 and CDR2 from the germline V gene are ENHRY and SYGVKD. V was shortened by 8 bases and J by 1 base, with 8 bases between the two germline ends. The CDR3 protein is CAIDGRNTGELFF. The DNA of the CDR3 is TGTGCCATCGACGGCAGGAACACCGGGGAGCTGTTTTTT.

With regard to this clonotype: The junction and the germline gene differ at one end; a read error may be behind it. The chain couples TRBV11-2 to TRBJ2-5; 8 positions agree with TRBD2. CDR3 length equals 16 residues. Germline V CDR1 and CDR2: SGHAT, FQNNGV. The CDR3, as DNA: TGTGCCAGCGGCTTAGGTGTAGCGGGAAACGAAGAGACCCAGTACTTC. It encodes CASGLGVAGNEETQYF.

The chain is built from TRBV4-1 and TRBJ1-3, with D possibly matching TRBD1 (6 bases). CDR3 length: 17 amino acids. The V and J ends lost 0 bases and 5 bases respectively, with 17 bases between them. Germline CDR1 is MGHRA and CDR2 is YSYEKL. The CDR3 DNA follows: TGCGCCAGCAGCCAAGAACGTGGGCAGGACAGAAGAAACACCATATATTTT. It codes for CASSQERGQDRRNTIYF.